The 21 T cell receptor beta chains in this list originate from one sample, sequenced in a study of early T cells in non-severe SARS-CoV-2 infection (dated by TCRdb to about 2021). Libraries were prepared through 5' RACE. The sequencing machine was a NextSeq 500. TCRdb ran its own pipeline on the public reads, namely fastp trimming at Q25 and MiXCR clone calling, and kept in-frame beta chains. Rows are unified per CDR3 protein, each entry keeping the most common DNA and genes. The sample table records approximately 70,000 distinct CDR3 sequences; roughly 11% of these occur just once. Under 7% of the sample comes from the top ten. Sequenced material: whole blood, taken at baseline. The receptors derive from an adult who was a healthcare worker with PCR-confirmed SARS-CoV-2 infection or an uninfected control (not recorded which).

J is TRBJ1-1 and V is TRBV15; 11 bases align to TRBD1. Germline-derived CDR1 and CDR2 are LNHNV and YYDKDF (reference sequence). The junction had 6 bases not matched to a gene; V was cut back by 1 base and J by 5 bases. There are 16 residues in the CDR3. CDR3 nucleotide sequence: TGTGCCACCAGCAGAGGCGCCGGGACAGGGGGAACTGAAGCTTTCTTT. Protein sequence: CATSRGAGTGGTEAFF.

The chain couples TRBV10-3 to TRBJ2-1; 7 nucleotides align to TRBD2. The CDR3 covers 12 residues. The ends lost 10 bases at V and 7 bases at J; junction bases unmatched: 7. Germline lookup yields CDR1 ENHRY and CDR2 SYGVKD. The CDR3 coding sequence is TGTGCCAGCTCCGGGACTAAGAATGAGCAGTTCTTC. Its translation: CASSGTKNEQFF.

This clonotype has just a few counts. The chain combines TRBV7-9 with TRBJ2-7; D possibly uses TRBD1 or TRBD2 (5 bases each). Looked up from germline, CDR1 is SEHNR and CDR2 is FQNEAQ (reference sequence). The CDR3 is 15 amino acids. Trimming removed 1 base at V and 7 bases at J, with 17 bases between. This CDR3 reads CASSLDRDAVGEQYF. In nucleotides, the CDR3 is TGTGCCAGCAGCTTAGACCGGGACGCGGTAGGGGAGCAGTACTTC. Full variable domain (missing parts from reference TRBV7-9 and TRBJ2-7): DTGVSQNPRHKITKRGQNVTFRCDPISEHNRLYWYRQTLGQGPEFLTYFQNEAQLEKSRLLSDRFSAERPKGSFSTLEIQRTEQGDSAMYLCASSLDRDAVGEQYFGPGTRLTVT.

This clonotype was seen a few times. The V call is TRBV19, the J call TRBJ1-4; 9 bases fit TRBD1. Germline CDR1 LNHDA, CDR2 SQIVND (reference sequence). Trimming cost V 4 bases and J 4 bases; bases outside gene matches: 4. The CDR3 has 15 residues. Written as DNA, the CDR3 is TGTGCCAGTAGTACGACGGGACAGGGTAATGAAAAACTGTTTTTT. It translates to CASSTTGQGNEKLFF.

Ten or more counts support this clonotype. The chain has TRBV20-1 and TRBJ2-7; D unresolved. Germline V gene lookup returns CDR1 DFQATT and CDR2 SNEGSKA (reference sequence). The length of the CDR3 is 12 residues. Trimming took off 1 base at V and 1 base at J, with 5 bases between the two ends. DNA of the CDR3: TGCAGTGCTAGAGGTCCTTCCTACGAGCAGTACTTC. Encoded protein: CSARGPSYEQYF.

The chain has TRBV4-1 and TRBJ2-5; D gene uncertain. The CDR3 has 15 residues. Germline V gene data show CDR1 as MGHRA and CDR2 as YSYEKL. V was clipped by 2 bases and J by 1 base, with 11 bases between them. CDR3 coding DNA: TGCGCCAGCAGCCAAAGCTGGGCCGTCCAAGAGACCCAGTACTTC. As protein: CASSQSWAVQETQYF.

This clonotype has ten or more counts. The chain uses TRBV7-6 and TRBJ2-5; D may match TRBD1 or TRBD2 (6 bases each). The CDR3 is made up of 15 amino acids. V dropped 1 base and J dropped 5 bases, with 14 bases sitting between them. The germline V gene has CDR1 SGHVS and CDR2 FNYEAQ. The CDR3 here is CASSLVGGAPETQYF. The CDR3 DNA reads TGTGCCAGCAGCTTAGTCGGGGGCGCCCCGGAGACCCAGTACTTC.

CDR3 in amino acids: CASSPRGPRAMYEQFF. The CDR3 DNA reads as TGTGCCAGCAGCCCGCGGGGACCCAGGGCCATGTATGAGCAGTTCTTC. V gene TRBV7-9 combines with J gene TRBJ2-1; perhaps TRBD2 as D (6 bases). The CDR3 consists of 16 residues. CDR1 and CDR2 (germline): SEHNR, FQNEAQ (reference sequence). Trimming removed 5 bases from V and 8 bases from J, with 22 bases in between.

This clonotype appeared a few times. The chain combines TRBV12-3 or TRBV12-4 with TRBJ2-1; D is uncertain. The CDR3 runs 13 residues. Deletions cut 7 bases from V and 9 bases from J, with 16 bases between. Written as DNA, the CDR3 is TGTGCCAGCACATTGGACGGAAAAATTGAGCAGTTCTTC. Amino acid sequence: CASTLDGKIEQFF.

This clonotype was counted ten times or more. The chain is built from TRBV19 and TRBJ1-5; possibly TRBD1 for D (5 bases). Germline CDR1 LNHDA, CDR2 SQIVND (reference sequence). This CDR3 has 16 residues. Trimming stripped 4 bases from V and 3 bases from J, with 16 bases between. CDR3 sequence: CASSTRQGGDNQPQHF. For the CDR3, the DNA is TGTGCCAGTAGTACCCGTCAGGGAGGGGACAATCAGCCCCAGCATTTT.

Many counts were recorded for this clonotype. The CDR3 DNA is TGTGCCAGCAGTTACAACAGGGGGCGATACACTGAAGCTTTCTTT. It translates to CASSYNRGRYTEAFF. The genes are TRBV6-2 or TRBV6-3 and TRBJ1-1; 9 bases agree with TRBD1. The CDR3 runs 15 residues. The J segment lost 3 bases and the V segment lost 2 bases, leaving 4 bases of the junction unmatched. Looked up from germline, CDR1 is MNHEY and CDR2 is SVGEGT.

A few counts support this clonotype. V is TRBV5-1 and J is TRBJ1-4, with a possible D match to TRBD1 (6 bases). The germline CDR1 and CDR2 sequences are SGHRS and YFSETQ. V lost 8 bases to trimming and J lost 2 bases, with 16 bases between them. The CDR3 spans 15 residues. The CDR3 DNA reads TGCGCCAGTAGCCCCATACAGGGCACTAATGAAAAACTGTTTTTT. Translation gives CASSPIQGTNEKLFF. The full variable domain, with the rest looked up from reference TRBV5-1 and TRBJ1-4, is KAGVTQTPRYLIKTRGQQVTLSCSPISGHRSVSWYQQTPGQGLQFLFEYFSETQRNKGNFPGRFSGRQFSNSRSEMNVSTLELGDSALYLCASSPIQGTNEKLFFGSGTQLSVL.

J is TRBJ1-2 and V is TRBV5-4; no definite D call. Trimming shortened V by 2 bases and J by 8 bases, and 19 bases separated the two germline ends. Germline V gives CDR1 SGHNT, CDR2 YYREEE (reference sequence). There are 15 residues in the CDR3. The CDR3 bases are TGTGCCAGCAGCTTTCCAACTTCTGGACTACGGGGCTACACCTTC. As protein: CASSFPTSGLRGYTF.

This clonotype was observed a few times. The rearrangement links TRBV19 to TRBJ2-2; TRBD1 matches 7 bases. V lost 1 base, J lost 8 bases, and 4 bases stayed unmatched. The germline V gene has CDR1 LNHDA and CDR2 SQIVND (reference sequence). There are 14 residues in the CDR3. CDR3 protein: CASSIGQGMGELFF. As DNA, the CDR3 is TGTGCCAGTAGTATAGGACAGGGAATGGGGGAGCTGTTTTTT.

This clonotype occurred many times. The J gene is TRBJ2-6, the V gene TRBV5-1; 8 bases map to TRBD2. V dropped 3 bases and J dropped 0; count of bases not matched to a gene: 8. The CDR3 runs to 18 residues. Germline loops: CDR1 SGHRS, CDR2 YFSETQ. This CDR3 reads CASSSLGAGVSGANVLTF. The CDR3 region has the DNA TGCGCCAGCAGCTCTCTTGGAGCGGGGGTCTCTGGGGCCAACGTCCTGACTTTC. Variable domain in full (rest from reference TRBV5-1 and TRBJ2-6): KAGVTQTPRYLIKTRGQQVTLSCSPISGHRSVSWYQQTPGQGLQFLFEYFSETQRNKGNFPGRFSGRQFSNSRSEMNVSTLELGDSALYLCASSSLGAGVSGANVLTFGAGSRLTVL.

Notes on this clonotype: Possible read error: a much larger clone is one base away. The chain recombines TRBV6-1 with TRBJ2-1; 8 bases align to TRBD2. The CDR3 runs 16 residues. Trimming cost V 6 bases and J 7 bases; bases outside gene matches: 14. The germline gives CDR1 MNHNS, CDR2 SASEGT. CDR3 nucleotides: TGTGCCAGCAGAATGTTAGCGGGAAGGCCTGAAAATGAGCAGTTCTTC. It yields the protein CASRMLAGRPENEQFF.

This clonotype was observed at least ten times. The chain is built from TRBV20-1 and TRBJ1-2; D is possibly TRBD1 (6 bases). The CDR3 runs to 12 residues. Trimming shortened V by 5 bases and J by 2 bases, and 9 bases separated the two germline ends. The germline CDR1 and CDR2 sequences are DFQATT and SNEGSKA (reference sequence). CDR3 in DNA: TGCAGTGCTCAGGGGACGAACTATGGCTACACCTTC. It specifies CSAQGTNYGYTF.

A few counts support this clonotype. The chain couples TRBV2 to TRBJ2-1; D possibly corresponds to TRBD1 (6 bases). The length of the CDR3 is 13 residues. V lost 7 bases and J 6 bases, leaving 13 bases between the germline ends. From germline, CDR1 is SNHLY and CDR2 FYNNEI. Here the CDR3 DNA reads TGTGCCAGCACCCAAGGACAGTTCAATGAGCAGTTCTTC. Translating it yields CASTQGQFNEQFF. The full variable domain, rest sourced from reference TRBV2 and TRBJ2-1, is EPEVTQTPSHQVTQMGQEVILRCVPISNHLYFYWYRQILGQKVEFLVSFYNNEISEKSEIFDDQFSVERPDGSNFTLKIRSTKLEDSAMYFCASTQGQFNEQFFGPGTRLTVL.

The chain is built from TRBV6-2 or TRBV6-3 and TRBJ1-5; D is ambiguous. Trimming cost V 2 bases and J 2 bases, with 10 bases left between them. Per germline, CDR1 MNHEY and CDR2 SVGEGT. The CDR3 runs 15 residues. The CDR3 reads CASSYAGDGNQPQHF. CDR3 nucleotide sequence: TGTGCCAGCAGTTACGCCGGCGACGGCAATCAGCCCCAGCATTTT.

This clonotype appeared many times. At one end, the junction sequence differs from germline, possibly due to a read error. This chain connects TRBV27 to TRBJ1-4, with D possibly matching TRBD1 (5 bases). This CDR3 spans 14 amino acids. Germline V gives CDR1 MNHEY, CDR2 SMNVEV (reference sequence). The CDR3 DNA sequence: TGTGCCAGCCGTTTAGCTGGGGGGTACGAAAAACTGTTTTTT. Amino acid sequence: CASRLAGGYEKLFF. The full variable domain, its missing parts supplied by reference TRBV27 and TRBJ1-4, is EAQVTQNPRYLITVTGKKLTVTCSQNMNHEYMSWYRQDPGLGLRQIYYSMNVEVTDKGDVPEGYKVSRKEKRNFPLILESPSPNQTSLYFCASRLAGGYEKLFFGSGTQLSVL.

The V call is TRBV27, the J call TRBJ2-7, with D possibly matching TRBD1 (6 bases). This CDR3 is built from 15 residues. The germline gives CDR1 MNHEY, CDR2 SMNVEV (reference sequence). Trimming pared 0 bases from V and 5 bases from J, leaving 14 bases between. The CDR3 protein is CASSLSSFDRNEQYF. The CDR3 nucleotides are TGTGCCAGCAGTTTATCCTCCTTTGACAGGAACGAGCAGTACTTC.